This is a list of T cell receptor beta chains from one sample in a study of shared clonotypes between healthy human individuals. The protocol was immunoSEQ multiplex PCR, while the TCRdb copy is restricted to in-frame clones and leaves out a portion. In the table there are some 2.3 million clones, approximately 93% of which are singletons. Sequencing used naive CD4+ T cells from PBMCs. The receptors were gathered from a man between 18 and 29 years old in good health. Some clones in this sample may be carry-over from other donors' samples. Each CDR3 is given with its conserved first and last residue. Fields, in order: V gene, clone size, J gene, D gene, CDR3 protein, CDR3 DNA. A D gene is named only where the DNA matches it firmly. The size entry is marked missing in some rows and otherwise reads once, few, many or a size class.

>TRBV6-1|NA|TRBJ1-1|NA
CASTPSRVNTEAFF
TGTGCCAGCACCCCCAGTAGGGTGAACACTGAAGCTTTCTTT
>TRBV7-9|once|TRBJ1-4|TRBD1
CASSYGQAQNEKLFF
TGTGCCAGCAGTTACGGACAGGCCCAAAATGAAAAACTGTTTTTT
>TRBV6-5|NA|TRBJ1-2|TRBD1
CASSSSGQGGYGYTF
TGTGCCAGCAGTTCCTCCGGACAGGGAGGCTATGGCTACACCTTC
>TRBV4-3|NA|TRBJ1-2|NA
CASSRIPGADYGYTF
TGCGCCAGCAGCCGGATCCCGGGGGCGGACTATGGCTACACCTTC
>TRBV9|NA|TRBJ1-2|TRBD1
CASSPGTGGTYGYTF
TGTGCCAGCAGCCCGGGGACAGGGGGCACCTATGGCTACACCTTC
>TRBV19|NA|TRBJ2-4|TRBD1
CASSGTALAKNIQYF
TGTGCCAGTAGTGGGACAGCTCTAGCCAAAAACATTCAGTACTTC
>TRBV30|NA|TRBJ2-3|TRBD2
CAWSVSRTSVSTDTQYF
TGTGCCTGGAGTGTATCTAGGACTAGCGTTAGCACAGATACGCAGTATTTT
>TRBV6-1|NA|TRBJ2-3|TRBD1
CASRQGAPPDTQYF
TGTGCCAGCAGACAGGGGGCGCCTCCAGATACGCAGTATTTT
>TRBV7-3|once|TRBJ2-5|NA
CASSLNPGLQETQYF
TGTGCCAGCAGCCTCAACCCGGGACTCCAAGAGACCCAGTACTTC
>TRBV5-1|NA|TRBJ2-1|TRBD2
CASRGTGTSGRNEQFF
TGCGCCAGCAGAGGAACCGGGACTAGCGGGAGGAATGAGCAGTTCTTC
>TRBV7-2|NA|TRBJ2-3|TRBD2
CASSPRAAGGGDTQYF
TGTGCCAGCAGCCCCCGGGCAGCGGGAGGTGGAGATACGCAGTATTTT
>TRBV7-2|NA|TRBJ1-5|TRBD1
CASSSYQGADQPQHF
TGTGCCAGCAGCTCTTACCAGGGGGCAGATCAGCCCCAGCATTTT
>TRBV19|once|TRBJ2-5|TRBD1
CASSTLTGGSETQYF
TGTGCCAGTAGTACCCTGACAGGGGGGAGCGAGACCCAGTACTTC
>TRBV27|NA|TRBJ1-4|TRBD1
CASRRGGAGEKLFF
TGTGCCAGCAGGAGAGGGGGCGCGGGTGAAAAACTGTTTTTT
>TRBV6-1|NA|TRBJ2-3|NA
CASSEILTDTQYF
TGTGCCAGCAGTGAAATATTGACAGATACGCAGTATTTT
>TRBV10-2|NA|TRBJ2-2|TRBD1
CASRGQGRTGELFF
TGCGCCAGCAGGGGACAGGGTAGGACCGGGGAGCTGTTTTTT
>TRBV18|NA|TRBJ2-7|NA
CASSPNPGPNEQYF
TGTGCCAGCTCACCAAATCCTGGCCCTAACGAGCAGTACTTC
>TRBV5-1|NA|TRBJ2-7|TRBD2
CASSSSAGAGGVREQYF
TGCGCCAGCAGCTCCTCGGCGGGAGCGGGAGGCGTAAGGGAGCAGTACTTC
>TRBV19|NA|TRBJ1-1|NA
CASELQGQNTEAFF
TGTGCCAGTGAATTACAGGGACAGAACACTGAAGCTTTCTTT
>TRBV10-1|NA|TRBJ2-5|TRBD2
CASSEGGGPQETQYF
TGCGCCAGCAGTGAGGGGGGGGGTCCCCAAGAGACCCAGTACTTC
>TRBV28|NA|TRBJ1-5|NA
CASSPWGKQPQHF
TGTGCCAGCAGCCCCTGGGGGAAACAGCCCCAGCATTTT
>TRBV2|few|TRBJ1-5|TRBD1
CASSEGTGTQPQHF
TGTGCCAGCAGTGAAGGGACAGGGACTCAGCCCCAGCATTTT
>TRBV7-9|NA|TRBJ2-7|TRBD2
CASSITPGLAERPYEQYF
TGTGCCAGCAGCATTACACCGGGACTAGCGGAACGGCCCTACGAGCAGTACTTC
>TRBV5-4|NA|TRBJ2-6|NA
CASSLGMGSGANVLTF
TGTGCCAGCAGCTTGGGTATGGGCTCTGGGGCCAACGTCCTGACTTTC
>TRBV27|few|TRBJ1-2|NA
CASSFRGALSGYTF
TGTGCCAGCAGTTTTCGGGGGGCATTGAGTGGCTACACCTTC
>TRBV9|few|TRBJ1-1|NA
CASSGPGGTEAFF
TGTGCCAGCAGCGGGCCGGGTGGGACTGAAGCTTTCTTT
>TRBV6-1|NA|TRBJ1-2|TRBD1
CASTTRQGVTYGYTF
TGTGCCAGCACAACCCGACAGGGGGTAACCTATGGCTACACCTTC
>TRBV4-3|NA|TRBJ1-5|TRBD1
CASSHYRGSNQPQHF
TGCGCCAGCAGCCACTACAGGGGAAGCAATCAGCCCCAGCATTTT
>TRBV5-1|NA|TRBJ1-2|NA
CASSTPDGYYGYTF
TGCGCCAGCAGCACCCCGGACGGATACTATGGCTACACCTTC
>TRBV28|NA|TRBJ2-6|NA
CASSSPIQAGANVLTF
TGTGCCAGCAGTTCCCCCATCCAAGCTGGGGCCAACGTCCTGACTTTC
>TRBV5-1|NA|TRBJ2-7|TRBD2
CASRWTSGIYEQYF
TGCGCCAGCAGATGGACTAGCGGAATCTACGAGCAGTACTTC
>TRBV12-5|NA|TRBJ2-2|NA
CASGLVIGAGTGELFF
TGTGCTAGTGGTTTGGTAATAGGGGCGGGCACCGGGGAGCTGTTTTTT
>TRBV5-4|NA|TRBJ2-3|NA
CASSWHGGTDTQYF
TGTGCCAGCAGCTGGCATGGTGGGACAGATACGCAGTATTTT
>TRBV5-4|NA|TRBJ2-3|NA
CASSLSGDTQYF
TGTGCCAGCAGCTTGTCCGGTGATACGCAGTATTTT
>TRBV28|NA|TRBJ1-2|NA
CASSSMGPYYGYTF
TGTGCCAGCAGTTCAATGGGGCCATACTATGGCTACACCTTC
>TRBV18|few|TRBJ2-3|NA
CASSPRTGAPSTDTQYF
TGTGCCAGCTCACCACGCACGGGGGCCCCCTCCACAGATACGCAGTATTTT
>TRBV7-2|NA|TRBJ2-7|TRBD1
CASSGQGFISYEQYF
TGTGCCAGCAGCGGACAGGGGTTTATATCCTACGAGCAGTACTTC